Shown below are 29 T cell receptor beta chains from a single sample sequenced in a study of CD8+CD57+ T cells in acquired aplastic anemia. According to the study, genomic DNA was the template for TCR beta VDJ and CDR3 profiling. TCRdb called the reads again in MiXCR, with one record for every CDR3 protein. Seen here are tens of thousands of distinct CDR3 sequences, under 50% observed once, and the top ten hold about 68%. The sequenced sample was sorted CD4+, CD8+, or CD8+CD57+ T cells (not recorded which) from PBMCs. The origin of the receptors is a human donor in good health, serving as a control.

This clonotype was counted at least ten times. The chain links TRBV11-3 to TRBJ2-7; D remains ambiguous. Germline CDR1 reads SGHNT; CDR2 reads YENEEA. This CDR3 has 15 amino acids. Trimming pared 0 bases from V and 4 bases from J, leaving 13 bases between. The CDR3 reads CASSLDPSGVYEQYF. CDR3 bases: TGTGCCAGCAGCTTAGATCCATCGGGCGTTTACGAGCAGTACTTC. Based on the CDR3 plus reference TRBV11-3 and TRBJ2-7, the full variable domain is EAGVVQSPRYKIIEKKQPVAFWCNPISGHNTLYWYLQNLGQGPELLIRYENEEAVDDSQLPKDRFSAERLKGVDSTLKIQPAELGDSAVYLCASSLDPSGVYEQYFGPGTRLTVT.

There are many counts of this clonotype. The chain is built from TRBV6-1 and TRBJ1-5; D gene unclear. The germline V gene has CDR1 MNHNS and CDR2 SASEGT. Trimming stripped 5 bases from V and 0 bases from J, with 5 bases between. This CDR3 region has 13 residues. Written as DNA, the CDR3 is TGTGCCAGCAGTCGATATAGCAATCAGCCCCAGCATTTT. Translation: CASSRYSNQPQHF.

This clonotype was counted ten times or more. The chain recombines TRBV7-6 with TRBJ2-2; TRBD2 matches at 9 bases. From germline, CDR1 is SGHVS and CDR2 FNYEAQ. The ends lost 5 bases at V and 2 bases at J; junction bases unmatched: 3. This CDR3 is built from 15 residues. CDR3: CASSRLAGNTGELFF. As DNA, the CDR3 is TGTGCCAGCAGCCGTCTAGCGGGAAACACCGGGGAGCTGTTTTTT.

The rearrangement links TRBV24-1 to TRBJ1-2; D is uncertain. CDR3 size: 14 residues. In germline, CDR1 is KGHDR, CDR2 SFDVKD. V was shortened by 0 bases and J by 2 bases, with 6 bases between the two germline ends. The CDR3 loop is CATSDLYRNYGYTF. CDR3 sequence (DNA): TGTGCCACCAGTGATTTGTACAGAAACTATGGCTACACCTTC.

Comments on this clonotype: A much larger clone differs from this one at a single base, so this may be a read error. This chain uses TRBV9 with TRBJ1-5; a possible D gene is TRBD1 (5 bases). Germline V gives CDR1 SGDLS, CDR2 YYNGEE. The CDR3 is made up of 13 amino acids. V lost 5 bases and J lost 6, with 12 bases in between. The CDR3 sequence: CASSPAQGQPQHF. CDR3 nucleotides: TGTGCCAGCAGTCCCGCCCAGGGTCAGCCCCAGCATTTT.

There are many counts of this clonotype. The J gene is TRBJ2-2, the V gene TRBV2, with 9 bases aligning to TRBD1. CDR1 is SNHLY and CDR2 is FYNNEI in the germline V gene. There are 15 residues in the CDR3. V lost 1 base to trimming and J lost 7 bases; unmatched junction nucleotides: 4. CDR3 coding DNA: TGTGCCAGCAGTGAAGGGACAGGGGAGGTCGGGGAGCTGTTTTTT. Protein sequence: CASSEGTGEVGELFF.

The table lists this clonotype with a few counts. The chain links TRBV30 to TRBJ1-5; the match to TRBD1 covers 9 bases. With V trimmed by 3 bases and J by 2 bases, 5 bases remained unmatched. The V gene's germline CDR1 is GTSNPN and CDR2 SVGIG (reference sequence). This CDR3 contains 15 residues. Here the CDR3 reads CAWRRTGVGNQPQHF. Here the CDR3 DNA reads TGTGCCTGGAGGAGGACAGGGGTAGGCAATCAGCCCCAGCATTTT.

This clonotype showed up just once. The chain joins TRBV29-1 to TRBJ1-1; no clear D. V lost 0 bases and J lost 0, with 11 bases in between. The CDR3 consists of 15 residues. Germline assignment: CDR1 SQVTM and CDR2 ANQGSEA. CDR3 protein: CSVEELAGLNTEAFF. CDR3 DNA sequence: TGCAGCGTTGAAGAGCTGGCAGGTTTGAACACTGAAGCTTTCTTT.

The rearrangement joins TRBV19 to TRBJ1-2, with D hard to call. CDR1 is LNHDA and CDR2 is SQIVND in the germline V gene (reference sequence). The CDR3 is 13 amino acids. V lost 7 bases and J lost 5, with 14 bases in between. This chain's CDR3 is CASTLLGFYGYTF. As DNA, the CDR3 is TGTGCCAGTACCCTTCTGGGGTTTTATGGCTACACCTTC.

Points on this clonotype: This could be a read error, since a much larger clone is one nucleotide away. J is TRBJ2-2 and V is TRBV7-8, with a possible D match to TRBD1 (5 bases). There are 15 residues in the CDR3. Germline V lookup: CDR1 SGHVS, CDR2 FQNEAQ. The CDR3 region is CVSSLGGRVGGELFF. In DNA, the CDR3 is TGTGTCAGCAGCTTAGGTGGCAGGGTCGGGGGGGAGCTGTTTTTT.

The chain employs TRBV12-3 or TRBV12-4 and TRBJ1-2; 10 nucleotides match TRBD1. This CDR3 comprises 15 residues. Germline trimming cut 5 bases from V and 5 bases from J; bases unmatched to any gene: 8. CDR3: CASSASTGGNYGYTF. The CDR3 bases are TGTGCCAGCAGTGCCTCGACAGGGGGCAATTATGGCTACACCTTC.

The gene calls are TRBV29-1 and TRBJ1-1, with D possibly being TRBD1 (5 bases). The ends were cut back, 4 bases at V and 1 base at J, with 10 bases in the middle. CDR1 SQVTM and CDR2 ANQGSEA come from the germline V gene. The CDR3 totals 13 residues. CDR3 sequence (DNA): TGCAGCGTTGGTAGGGGTTGGAACACTGAAGCTTTCTTT. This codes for CSVGRGWNTEAFF.

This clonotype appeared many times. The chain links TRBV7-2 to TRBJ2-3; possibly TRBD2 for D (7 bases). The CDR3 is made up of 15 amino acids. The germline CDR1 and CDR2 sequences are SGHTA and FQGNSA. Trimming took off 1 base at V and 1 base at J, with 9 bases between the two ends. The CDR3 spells CASSLEGGGTDTQYF. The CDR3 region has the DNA TGTGCCAGCAGCTTAGAAGGGGGGGGCACAGATACGCAGTATTTT.

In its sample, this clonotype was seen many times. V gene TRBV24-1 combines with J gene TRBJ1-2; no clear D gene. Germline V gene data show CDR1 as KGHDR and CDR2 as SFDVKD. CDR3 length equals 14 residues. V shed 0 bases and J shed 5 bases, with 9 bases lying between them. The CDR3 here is CATSDLGLAYGYTF. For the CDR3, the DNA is TGTGCCACCAGTGATTTGGGCCTCGCGTATGGCTACACCTTC.

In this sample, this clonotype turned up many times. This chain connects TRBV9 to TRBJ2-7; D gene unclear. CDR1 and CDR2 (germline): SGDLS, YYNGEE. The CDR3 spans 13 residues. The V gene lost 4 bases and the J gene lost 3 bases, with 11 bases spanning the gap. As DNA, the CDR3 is TGTGCCAGCAGCTCCACTCCGGGCTACGAGCAGTACTTC. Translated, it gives CASSSTPGYEQYF.

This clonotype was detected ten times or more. The CDR3 protein is CATIDRNTGELFF. The CDR3 DNA follows: TGTGCCACCATCGACAGGAATACCGGGGAGCTGTTTTTT. V is TRBV24-1 and J is TRBJ2-2, with TRBD1 as a possible D gene (6 bases). The CDR3 is 13 residues long. V was cut by 8 bases and J by 5 bases, with 11 bases left in between. CDR1 is KGHDR and CDR2 is SFDVKD in the germline V gene.

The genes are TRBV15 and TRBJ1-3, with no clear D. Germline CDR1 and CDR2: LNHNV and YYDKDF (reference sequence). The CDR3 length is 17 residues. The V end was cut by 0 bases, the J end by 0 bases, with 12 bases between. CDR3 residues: CATSRDLGMGSGNTIYF. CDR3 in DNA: TGTGCCACCAGCAGAGATCTGGGGATGGGCTCTGGAAACACCATATATTTT.

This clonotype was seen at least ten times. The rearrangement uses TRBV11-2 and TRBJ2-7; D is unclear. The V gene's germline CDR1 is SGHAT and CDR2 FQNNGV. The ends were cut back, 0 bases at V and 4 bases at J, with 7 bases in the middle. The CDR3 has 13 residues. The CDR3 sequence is CASSLDGTYEQYF. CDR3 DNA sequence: TGTGCCAGCAGCTTAGACGGAACATACGAGCAGTACTTC.

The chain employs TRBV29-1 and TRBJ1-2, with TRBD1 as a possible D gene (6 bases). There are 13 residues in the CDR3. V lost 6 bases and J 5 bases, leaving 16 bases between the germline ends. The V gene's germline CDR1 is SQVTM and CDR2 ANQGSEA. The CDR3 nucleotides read TGCAGCGTCGGCCCGGGACAAAGTTATGGCTACACCTTC. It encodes CSVGPGQSYGYTF.

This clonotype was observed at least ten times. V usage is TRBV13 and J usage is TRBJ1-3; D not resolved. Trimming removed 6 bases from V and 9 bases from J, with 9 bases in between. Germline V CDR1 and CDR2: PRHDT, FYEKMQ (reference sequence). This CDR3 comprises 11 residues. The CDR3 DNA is TGTGCCAGCAGTGAAGGAGGCACCATATATTTT. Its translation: CASSEGGTIYF.

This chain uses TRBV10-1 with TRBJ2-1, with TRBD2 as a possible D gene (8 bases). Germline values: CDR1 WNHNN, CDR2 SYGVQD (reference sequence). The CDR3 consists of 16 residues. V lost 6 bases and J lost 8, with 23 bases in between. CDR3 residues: CASSPQGGGGRDEQFF. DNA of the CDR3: TGCGCCAGCAGCCCCCAGGGGGGCGGGGGGCGGGATGAGCAGTTCTTC.

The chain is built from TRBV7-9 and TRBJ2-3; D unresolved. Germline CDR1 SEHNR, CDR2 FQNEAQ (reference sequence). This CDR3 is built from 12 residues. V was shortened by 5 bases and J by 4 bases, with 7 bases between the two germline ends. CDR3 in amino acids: CASSPQADTQYF. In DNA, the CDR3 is TGTGCCAGCAGCCCCCAAGCAGATACGCAGTATTTT.

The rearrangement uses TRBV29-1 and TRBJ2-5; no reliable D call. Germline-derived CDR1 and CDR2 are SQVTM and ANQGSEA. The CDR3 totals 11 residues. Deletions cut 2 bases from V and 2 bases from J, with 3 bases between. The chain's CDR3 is CSVEQQETQYF. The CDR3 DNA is TGCAGCGTTGAACAGCAAGAGACCCAGTACTTC.

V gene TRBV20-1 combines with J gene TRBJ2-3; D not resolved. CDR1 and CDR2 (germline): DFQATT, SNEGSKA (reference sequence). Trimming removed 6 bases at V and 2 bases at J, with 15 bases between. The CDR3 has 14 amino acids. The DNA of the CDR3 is TGCAGTGCCCTCGCCACAGTCCTCACAGATACGCAGTATTTT. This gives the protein CSALATVLTDTQYF.

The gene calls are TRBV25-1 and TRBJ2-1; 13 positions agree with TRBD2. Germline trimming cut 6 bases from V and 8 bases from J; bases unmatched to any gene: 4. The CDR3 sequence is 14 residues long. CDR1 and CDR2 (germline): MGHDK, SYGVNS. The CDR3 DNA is TGTGCCAGCAGACTAGCGGGAGGGCCCCATGAGCAGTTCTTC. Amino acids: CASRLAGGPHEQFF.

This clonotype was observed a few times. The CDR3 DNA is TGTGCCAGCAGTACTCCGGGTGCGAGCTATGGCTACACCTTC. This sequence encodes CASSTPGASYGYTF. The chain joins TRBV27 to TRBJ1-2; no definite D call. The germline V gene encodes CDR1 MNHEY and CDR2 SMNVEV (reference sequence). The CDR3 runs to 14 residues. Between the trimmed V and J ends, which lost 5 bases and 4 bases, there was a span of 14 bases.

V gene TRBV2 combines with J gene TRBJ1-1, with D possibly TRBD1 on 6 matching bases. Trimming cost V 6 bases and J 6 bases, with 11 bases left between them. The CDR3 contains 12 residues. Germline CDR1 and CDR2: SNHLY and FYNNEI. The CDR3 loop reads CASRGAEAEAFF. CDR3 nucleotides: TGTGCCAGCAGGGGGGCAGAAGCTGAAGCTTTCTTT.

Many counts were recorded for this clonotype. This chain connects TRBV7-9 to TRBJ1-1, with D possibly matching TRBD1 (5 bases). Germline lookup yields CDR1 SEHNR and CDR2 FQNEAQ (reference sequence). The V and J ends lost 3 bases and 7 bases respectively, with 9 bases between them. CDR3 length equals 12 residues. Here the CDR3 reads CASSFGADEAFF. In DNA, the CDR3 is TGTGCCAGCAGCTTTGGGGCAGATGAAGCTTTCTTT.

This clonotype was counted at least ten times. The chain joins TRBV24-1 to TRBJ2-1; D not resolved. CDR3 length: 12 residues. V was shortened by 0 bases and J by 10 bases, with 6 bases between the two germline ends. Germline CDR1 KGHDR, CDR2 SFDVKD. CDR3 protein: CATSDLWGEQFF. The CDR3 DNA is TGTGCCACCAGTGATTTGTGGGGAGAGCAGTTCTTC.